This TCR beta chain was identified during a study of lymphopenia after photon versus proton radiotherapy. V lost 1 base, J lost 5 bases, and 4 bases stayed unmatched. The CDR3 consists of 14 residues. Germline CDR1 SGHNT, CDR2 YYREEE (reference sequence). The protocol was immunoSEQ multiplex PCR, while the TCRdb copy is restricted to in-frame clones and leaves out a portion. The sample has about 70,000 clones, about nine tenths seen once; the top ten hold about a tenth. This specimen consisted of peripheral blood, obtained from a patient treated with proton-based radiotherapy. The TCR sequence derives from a man older than 75 with esophageal cancer. The chain is built from TRBV5-4 and TRBJ2-5; 8 bases are a match to TRBD2. The CDR3 region is CASSLTGGAETQYF. CDR3 nucleotides: TGTGCCAGCAGCTTGACGGGAGGGGCGGAGACCCAGTACTTC.